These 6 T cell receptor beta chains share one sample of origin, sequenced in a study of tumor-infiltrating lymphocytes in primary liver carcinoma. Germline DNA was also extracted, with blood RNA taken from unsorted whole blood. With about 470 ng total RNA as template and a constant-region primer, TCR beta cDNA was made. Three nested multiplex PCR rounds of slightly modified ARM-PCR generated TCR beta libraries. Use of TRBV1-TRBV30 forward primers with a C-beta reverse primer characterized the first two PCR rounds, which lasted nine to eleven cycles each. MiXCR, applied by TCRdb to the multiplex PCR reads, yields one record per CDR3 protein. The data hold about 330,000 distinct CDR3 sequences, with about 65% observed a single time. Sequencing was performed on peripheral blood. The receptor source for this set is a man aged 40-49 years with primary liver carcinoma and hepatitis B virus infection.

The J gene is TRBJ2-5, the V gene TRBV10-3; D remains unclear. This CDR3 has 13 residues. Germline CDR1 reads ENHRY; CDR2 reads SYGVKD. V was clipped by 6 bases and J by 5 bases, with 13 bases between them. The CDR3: CAIRPSGYETQYF. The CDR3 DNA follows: TGTGCCATCAGGCCCTCAGGATATGAGACCCAGTACTTC.

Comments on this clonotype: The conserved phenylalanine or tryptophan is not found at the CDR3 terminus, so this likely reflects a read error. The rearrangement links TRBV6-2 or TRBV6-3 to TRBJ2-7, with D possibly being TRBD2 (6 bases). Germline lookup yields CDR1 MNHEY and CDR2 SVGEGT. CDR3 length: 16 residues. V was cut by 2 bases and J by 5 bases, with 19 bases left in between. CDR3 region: CASSYLGRPQDNEQYL. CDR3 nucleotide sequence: TGTGCCAGCAGTTACCTAGGGAGGCCGCAGGACAACGAGCAGTACTTA.

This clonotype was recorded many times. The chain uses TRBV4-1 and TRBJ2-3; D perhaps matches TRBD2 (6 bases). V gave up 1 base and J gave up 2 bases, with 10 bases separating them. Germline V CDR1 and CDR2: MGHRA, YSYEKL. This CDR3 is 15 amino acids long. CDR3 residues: CASSQAWDFTDTQYF. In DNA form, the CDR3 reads TGCGCCAGCAGCCAAGCCTGGGACTTCACAGATACGCAGTATTTT.

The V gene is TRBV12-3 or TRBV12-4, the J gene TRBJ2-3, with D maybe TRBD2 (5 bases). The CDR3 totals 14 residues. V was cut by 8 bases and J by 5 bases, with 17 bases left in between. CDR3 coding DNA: TGTGCCAGCTGTCCAGAGGCCGCGGGAGATACGCAGTATTTT. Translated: CASCPEAAGDTQYF.

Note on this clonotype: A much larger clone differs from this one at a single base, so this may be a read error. CDR3 nucleotide sequence: TGTGCCAGCAGTTTAGTGGCTAGCGGACCCGGTGGGCAGTTCTTC. Amino acids: CASSLVASGPGGQFF. The rearrangement joins TRBV12-3 or TRBV12-4 to TRBJ2-1, with 7 nucleotides matching TRBD2. CDR3 length: 15 residues. J was trimmed by 12 bases and V by 1 base; bases with no gene match: 12.

The CDR3 loop reads CANSSDNSYNEQFF. CDR3 nucleotides: TGCGCCAACAGTTCAGACAACTCCTACAATGAGCAGTTCTTC. The genes are TRBV5-1 and TRBJ2-1; D uncertain. The CDR3 spans 14 residues. Per germline, CDR1 SGHRS and CDR2 YFSETQ. The V gene lost 9 bases and the J gene lost 0 bases, with 13 bases spanning the gap.